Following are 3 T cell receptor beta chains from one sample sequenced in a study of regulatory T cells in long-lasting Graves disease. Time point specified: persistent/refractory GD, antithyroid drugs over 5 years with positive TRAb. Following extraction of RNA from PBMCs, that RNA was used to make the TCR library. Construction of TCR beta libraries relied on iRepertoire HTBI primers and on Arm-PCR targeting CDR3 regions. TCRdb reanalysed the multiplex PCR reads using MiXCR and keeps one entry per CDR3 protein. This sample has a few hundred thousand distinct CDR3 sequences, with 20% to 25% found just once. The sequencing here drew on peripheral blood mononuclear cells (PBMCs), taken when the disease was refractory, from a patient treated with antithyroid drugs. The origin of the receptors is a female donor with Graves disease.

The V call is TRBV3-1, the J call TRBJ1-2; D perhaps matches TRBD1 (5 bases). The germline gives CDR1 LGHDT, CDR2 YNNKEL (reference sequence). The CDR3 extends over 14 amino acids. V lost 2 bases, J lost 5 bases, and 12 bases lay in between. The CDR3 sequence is CASSQHRGVYGYTF. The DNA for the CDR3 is TGTGCCAGCAGCCAACACCGAGGGGTATATGGCTACACCTTC.

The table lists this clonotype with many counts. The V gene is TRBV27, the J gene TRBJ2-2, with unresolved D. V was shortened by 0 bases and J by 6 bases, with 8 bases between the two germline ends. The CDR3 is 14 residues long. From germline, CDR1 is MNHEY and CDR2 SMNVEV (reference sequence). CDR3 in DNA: TGTGCCAGCAGTTTATCTTCGCTAGCCGGGGAGCTGTTTTTT. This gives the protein CASSLSSLAGELFF.

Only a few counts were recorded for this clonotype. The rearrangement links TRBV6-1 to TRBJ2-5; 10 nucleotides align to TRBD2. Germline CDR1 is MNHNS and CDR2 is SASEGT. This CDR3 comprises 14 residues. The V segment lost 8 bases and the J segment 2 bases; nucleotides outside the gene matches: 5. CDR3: CASLLAGAQETQYF. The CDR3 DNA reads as TGTGCCAGCTTGCTAGCGGGAGCACAAGAGACCCAGTACTTC.